The 2 T cell receptor beta chains listed next were all sequenced from one sample in a study of beta chain features in type 1 diabetes. Findings of the study overall: Among all four CD4+ subsets, Type 1 diabetes patients had TCRB CDR3s that were moderately but significantly shorter.

The authors reverse transcribed all of the isolated RNA, so sequencing captured expressed TCRB transcripts. Some clones are missing from TCRdb's copy, which holds only in-frame ones; the method was immunoSEQ multiplex PCR. The profile shows around 170,000 clones, approximately 9.1% of them singletons. For these receptors, no antigen is known. Sample: central memory CD4+ T cells from blood. These receptors originate from a woman in her twenties or thirties with type 1 diabetes.

V and J are TRBV6-5 and TRBJ2-1, with a possible D match to TRBD2 (6 bases). This CDR3 spans 15 amino acids. Looked up from germline, CDR1 is MNHEY and CDR2 is SVGAGI. V gave up 6 bases and J gave up 2 bases, with 14 bases separating them. CDR3 residues: CASRQTSTPYNEQFF. The CDR3 DNA reads TGTGCCAGCAGGCAAACTAGCACGCCCTACAATGAGCAGTTCTTC.

The chain uses TRBV11-1 and TRBJ2-7; 8 bases line up with TRBD1. The germline V gene encodes CDR1 SGHAT and CDR2 FQDESV (reference sequence). Trimming cost V 1 base and J 3 bases; bases outside gene matches: 5. The CDR3 loop spans 15 amino acids. This CDR3 reads CASSLGRGLRYEQYF. The CDR3 DNA reads TGTGCCAGCAGCTTAGGCAGGGGGCTTCGCTACGAGCAGTACTTC.